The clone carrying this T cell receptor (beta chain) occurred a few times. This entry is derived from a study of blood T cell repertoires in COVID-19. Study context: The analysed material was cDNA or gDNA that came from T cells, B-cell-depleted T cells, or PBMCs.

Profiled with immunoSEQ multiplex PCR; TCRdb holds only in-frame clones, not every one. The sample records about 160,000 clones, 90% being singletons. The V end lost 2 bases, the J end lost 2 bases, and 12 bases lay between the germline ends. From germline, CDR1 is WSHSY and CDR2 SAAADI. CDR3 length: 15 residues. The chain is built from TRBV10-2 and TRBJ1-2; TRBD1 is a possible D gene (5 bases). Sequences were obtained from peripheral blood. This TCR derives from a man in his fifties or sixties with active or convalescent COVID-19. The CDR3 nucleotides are TGCGCCAGCAGTGAGCGGGGGACGGCGAACTATGGCTACACCTTC. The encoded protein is CASSERGTANYGYTF.